This TCR beta chain was obtained from a study of T cell responses to AZD1222 COVID-19 vaccine. Study background: It was second doses at about 4 or about 12 weeks that were pooled.

General study findings and limits: Among AZD1222 vaccinees, only 5 to 7 were seropositive at baseline. CD4 TCRs associated with vaccination spanned spike, dominating at 160-218 and 743-854. Donors, mostly white British, included more females; clonal diversity was possibly underestimated.

With 5 bases removed from V and 3 bases from J, the gap between germline ends came to 17 bases. The germline gives CDR1 SGHRS, CDR2 YFSETQ. The CDR3 has 15 residues. TCRdb's table, derived via immunoSEQ multiplex PCR, lists solely in-frame clones and lacks some. The table has about 130,000 clones, about 82% seen once; the top ten hold around 12%. As concerns this clone: The antigen is not known.

The sample consisted of peripheral blood, taken on day 0 of AZD1222 vaccination. The chain carries TRBV5-1 and TRBJ2-5; TRBD1 or TRBD2 may be the D gene (5 bases each). This TCR came from an adult in good health. For the CDR3, the DNA is TGCGCCAGCAGGTCGTGGGGGAATCAGGAAGAGACCCAGTACTTC. It is translated as CASRSWGNQEETQYF.